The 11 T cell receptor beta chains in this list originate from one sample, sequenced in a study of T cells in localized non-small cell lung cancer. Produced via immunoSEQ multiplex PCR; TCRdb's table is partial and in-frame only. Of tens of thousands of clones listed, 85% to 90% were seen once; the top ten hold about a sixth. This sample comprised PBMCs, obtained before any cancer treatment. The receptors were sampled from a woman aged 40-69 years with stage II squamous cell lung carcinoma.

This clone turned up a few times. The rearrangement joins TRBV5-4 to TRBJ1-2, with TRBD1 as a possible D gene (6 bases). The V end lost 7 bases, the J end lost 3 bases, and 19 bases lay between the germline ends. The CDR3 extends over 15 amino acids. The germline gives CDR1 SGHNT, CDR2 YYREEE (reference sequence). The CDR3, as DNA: TGTGCCAGCGGTACAGGGCGGGGAGTTGACTATGGCTACACCTTC. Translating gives CASGTGRGVDYGYTF.

CDR3 in DNA: TGTGCCAGCACCCTGATGGGCGAGGAGAATGGCTACACCTTC. Its translation: CASTLMGEENGYTF. The J gene is TRBJ1-2, the V gene TRBV5-4; D gene uncertain. Trimming pared 6 bases from V and 6 bases from J, leaving 18 bases between. Germline CDR1 is SGHNT and CDR2 is YYREEE (reference sequence). The CDR3 consists of 14 residues.

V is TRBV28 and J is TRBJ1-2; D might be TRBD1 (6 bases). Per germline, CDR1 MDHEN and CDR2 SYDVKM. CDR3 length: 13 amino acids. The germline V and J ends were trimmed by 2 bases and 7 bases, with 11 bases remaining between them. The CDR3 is CASSLGGGLGYTF. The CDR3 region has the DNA TGTGCCAGCAGTTTAGGAGGGGGGCTTGGCTACACCTTC.

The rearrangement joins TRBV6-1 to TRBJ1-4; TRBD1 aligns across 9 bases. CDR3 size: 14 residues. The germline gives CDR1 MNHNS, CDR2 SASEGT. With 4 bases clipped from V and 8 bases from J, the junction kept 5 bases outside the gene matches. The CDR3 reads CASSAGQGREKLFF. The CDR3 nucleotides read TGTGCCAGCAGTGCTGGACAGGGGAGAGAAAAACTGTTTTTT.

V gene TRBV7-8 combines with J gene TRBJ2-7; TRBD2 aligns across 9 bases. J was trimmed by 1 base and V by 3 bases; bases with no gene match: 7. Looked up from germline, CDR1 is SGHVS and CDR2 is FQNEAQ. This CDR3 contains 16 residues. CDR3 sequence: CASSFSYTSGSYEQYF. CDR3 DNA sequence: TGTGCCAGCAGCTTTAGCTACACTAGCGGGTCCTACGAGCAGTACTTC. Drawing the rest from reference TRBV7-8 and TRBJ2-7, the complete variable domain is GAGVSQSPRYKVAKRGQDVALRCDPISGHVSLFWYQQALGQGPEFLTYFQNEAQLDKSGLPSDRFFAERPEGSVSTLKIQRTQQEDSAVYLCASSFSYTSGSYEQYFGPGTRLTVT.

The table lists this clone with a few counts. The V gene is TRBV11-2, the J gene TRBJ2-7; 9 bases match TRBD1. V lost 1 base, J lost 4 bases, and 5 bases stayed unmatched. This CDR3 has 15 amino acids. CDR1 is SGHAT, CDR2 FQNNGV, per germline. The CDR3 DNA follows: TGTGCCAGCAGCTTAGCCAAAGACAGGGGGTACGAGCAGTACTTC. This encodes CASSLAKDRGYEQYF.

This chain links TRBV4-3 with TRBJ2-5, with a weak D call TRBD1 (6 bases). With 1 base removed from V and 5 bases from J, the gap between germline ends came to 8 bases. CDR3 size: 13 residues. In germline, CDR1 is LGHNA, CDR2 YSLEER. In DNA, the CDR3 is TGCGCCAGCAGCCAAGTCGACAGGGAGACCCAGTACTTC. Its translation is CASSQVDRETQYF.

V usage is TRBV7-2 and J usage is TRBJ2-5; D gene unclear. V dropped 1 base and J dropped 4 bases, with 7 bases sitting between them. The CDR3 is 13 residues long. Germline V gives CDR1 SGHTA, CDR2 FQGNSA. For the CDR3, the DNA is TGTGCCAGCAGCTTAGGGCCGGGAGAGACCCAGTACTTC. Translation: CASSLGPGETQYF. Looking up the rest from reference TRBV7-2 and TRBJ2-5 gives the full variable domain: GAGVSQSPSNKVTEKGKDVELRCDPISGHTALYWYRQSLGQGLEFLIYFQGNSAPDKSGLPSDRFSAERTGGSVSTLTIQRTQQEDSAVYLCASSLGPGETQYFGPGTRLLVL.

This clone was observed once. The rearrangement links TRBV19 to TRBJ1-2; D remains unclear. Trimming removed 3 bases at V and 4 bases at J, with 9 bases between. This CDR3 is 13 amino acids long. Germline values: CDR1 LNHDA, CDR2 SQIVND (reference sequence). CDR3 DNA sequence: TGTGCCAGTAGTATCTCTCCCCTCTATGGCTACACCTTC. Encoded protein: CASSISPLYGYTF.

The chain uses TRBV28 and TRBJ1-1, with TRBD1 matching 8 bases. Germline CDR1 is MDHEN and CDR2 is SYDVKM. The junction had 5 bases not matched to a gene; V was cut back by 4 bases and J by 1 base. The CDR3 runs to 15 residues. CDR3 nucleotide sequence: TGTGCCAGCAGTTCGACAGGGGCCGAGAACACTGAAGCTTTCTTT. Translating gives CASSSTGAENTEAFF.

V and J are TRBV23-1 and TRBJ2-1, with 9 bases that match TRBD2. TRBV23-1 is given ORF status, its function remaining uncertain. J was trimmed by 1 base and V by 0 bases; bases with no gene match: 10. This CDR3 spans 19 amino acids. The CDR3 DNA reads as TGCGCCAGCAGTCAATCGGCGGTAGCGGGAGTAACTTCCTACAATGAGCAGTTCTTC. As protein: CASSQSAVAGVTSYNEQFF.